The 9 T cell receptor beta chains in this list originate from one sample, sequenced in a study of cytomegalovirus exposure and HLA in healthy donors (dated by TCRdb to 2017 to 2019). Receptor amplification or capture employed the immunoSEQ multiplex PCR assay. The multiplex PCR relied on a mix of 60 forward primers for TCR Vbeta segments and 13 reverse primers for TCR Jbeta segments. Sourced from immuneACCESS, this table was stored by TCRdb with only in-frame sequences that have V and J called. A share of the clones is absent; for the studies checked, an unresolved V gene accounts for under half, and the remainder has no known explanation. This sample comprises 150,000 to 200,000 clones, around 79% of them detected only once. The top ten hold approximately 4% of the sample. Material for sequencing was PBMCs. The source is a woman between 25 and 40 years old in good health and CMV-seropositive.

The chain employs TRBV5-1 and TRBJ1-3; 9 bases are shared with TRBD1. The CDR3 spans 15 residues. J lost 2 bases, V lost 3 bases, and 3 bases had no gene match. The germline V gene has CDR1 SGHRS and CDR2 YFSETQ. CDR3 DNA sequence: TGCGCCAGCAGCTCCACAGGGGGCACTGGAAACACCATATATTTT. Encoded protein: CASSSTGGTGNTIYF.

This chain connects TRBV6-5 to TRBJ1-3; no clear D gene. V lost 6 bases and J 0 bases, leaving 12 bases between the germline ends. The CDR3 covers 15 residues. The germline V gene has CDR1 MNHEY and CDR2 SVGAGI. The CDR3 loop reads CASSPKGSSGNTIYF. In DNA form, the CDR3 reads TGTGCCAGCAGCCCTAAAGGGAGCTCTGGAAACACCATATATTTT.

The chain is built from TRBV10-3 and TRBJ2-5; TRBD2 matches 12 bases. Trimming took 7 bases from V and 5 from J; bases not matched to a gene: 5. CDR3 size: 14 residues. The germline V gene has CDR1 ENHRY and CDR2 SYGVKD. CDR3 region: CAITATSGSETQYF. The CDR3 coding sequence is TGTGCCATCACCGCGACTAGCGGGAGCGAGACCCAGTACTTC.

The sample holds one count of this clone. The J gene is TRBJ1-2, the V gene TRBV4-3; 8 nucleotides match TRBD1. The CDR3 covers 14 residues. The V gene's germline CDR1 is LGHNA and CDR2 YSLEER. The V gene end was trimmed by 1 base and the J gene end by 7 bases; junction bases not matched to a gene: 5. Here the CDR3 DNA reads TGCGCCAGCAGCCAAGTTCAGGGGGCGGGTGGCTACACCTTC. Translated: CASSQVQGAGGYTF.

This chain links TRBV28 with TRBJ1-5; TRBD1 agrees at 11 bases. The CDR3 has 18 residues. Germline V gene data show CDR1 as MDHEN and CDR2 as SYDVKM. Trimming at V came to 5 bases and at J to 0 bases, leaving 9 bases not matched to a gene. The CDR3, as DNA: TGTGCCAGCAGTCCACCGGGACAGGGGGTTGGTAGCAATCAGCCCCAGCATTTT. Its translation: CASSPPGQGVGSNQPQHF.

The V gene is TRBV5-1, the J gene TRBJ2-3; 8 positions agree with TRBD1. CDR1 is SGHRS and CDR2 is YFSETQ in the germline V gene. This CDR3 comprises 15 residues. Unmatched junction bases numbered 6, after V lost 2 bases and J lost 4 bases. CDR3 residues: CASSLQGDGADTQYF. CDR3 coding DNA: TGCGCCAGCAGCTTACAGGGGGACGGAGCAGATACGCAGTATTTT.

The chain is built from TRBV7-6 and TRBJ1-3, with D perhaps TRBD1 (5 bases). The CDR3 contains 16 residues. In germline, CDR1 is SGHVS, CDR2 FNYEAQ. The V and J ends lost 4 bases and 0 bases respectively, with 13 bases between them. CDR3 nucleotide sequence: TGTGCCAGCAGCTCCGTGGGGCCCTACTCTGGAAACACCATATATTTT. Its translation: CASSSVGPYSGNTIYF.

The CDR3 coding sequence is TGCGCCAGCAGCCAAGAAACCGAGGCCCGCACAGATACGCAGTATTTT. Residues: CASSQETEARTDTQYF. J is TRBJ2-3 and V is TRBV4-3; D unclear. This CDR3 region has 16 residues. Germline values: CDR1 LGHNA, CDR2 YSLEER. Trimming stripped 0 bases from V and 1 base from J, with 11 bases between.

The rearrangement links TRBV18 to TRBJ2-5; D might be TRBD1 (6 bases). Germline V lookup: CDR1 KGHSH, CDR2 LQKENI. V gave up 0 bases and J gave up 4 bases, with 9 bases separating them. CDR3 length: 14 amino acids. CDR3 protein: CASSPPVTGETQYF. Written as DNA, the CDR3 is TGTGCCAGCTCACCACCGGTGACAGGAGAGACCCAGTACTTC.